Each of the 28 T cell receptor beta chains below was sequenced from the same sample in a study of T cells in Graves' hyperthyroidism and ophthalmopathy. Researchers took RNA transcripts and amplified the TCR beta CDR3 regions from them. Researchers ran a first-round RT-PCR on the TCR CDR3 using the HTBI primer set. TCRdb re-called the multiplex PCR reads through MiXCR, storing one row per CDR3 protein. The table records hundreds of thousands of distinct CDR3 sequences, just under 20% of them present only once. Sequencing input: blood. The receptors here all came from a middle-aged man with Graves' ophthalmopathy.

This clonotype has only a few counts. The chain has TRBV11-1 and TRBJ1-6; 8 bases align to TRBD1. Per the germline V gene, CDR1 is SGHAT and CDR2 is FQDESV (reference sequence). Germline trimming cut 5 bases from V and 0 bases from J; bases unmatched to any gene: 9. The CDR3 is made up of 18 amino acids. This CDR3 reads CASSMRQGTFSYNSPLHF. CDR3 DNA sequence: TGTGCCAGCAGCATGAGACAGGGGACCTTCTCCTATAATTCACCCCTCCACTTT.

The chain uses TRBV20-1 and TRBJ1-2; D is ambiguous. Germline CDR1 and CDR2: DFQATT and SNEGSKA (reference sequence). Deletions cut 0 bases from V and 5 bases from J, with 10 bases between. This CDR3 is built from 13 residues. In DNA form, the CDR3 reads TGCAGTGCTAGAGACGAGGGAAATTATGGCTACACCTTC. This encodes CSARDEGNYGYTF.

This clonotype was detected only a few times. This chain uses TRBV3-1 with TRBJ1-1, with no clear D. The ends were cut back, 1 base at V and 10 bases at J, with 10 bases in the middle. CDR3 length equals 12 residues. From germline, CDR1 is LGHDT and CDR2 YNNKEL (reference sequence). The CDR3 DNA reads TGTGCCAGCAGCCAAGCCCTAAGCGGAGCTTTCTTT. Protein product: CASSQALSGAFF.

The CDR3 DNA sequence: TGCAGTGCTAGAGATGTCCTAGCGGGAGGTGGCGAGCAGTACTTC. It specifies CSARDVLAGGGEQYF. The chain uses TRBV20-1 and TRBJ2-7; 11 nucleotides match TRBD2. The CDR3 runs to 15 residues. Germline CDR1 DFQATT, CDR2 SNEGSKA (reference sequence). The ends lost 0 bases at V and 6 bases at J; junction bases unmatched: 7.

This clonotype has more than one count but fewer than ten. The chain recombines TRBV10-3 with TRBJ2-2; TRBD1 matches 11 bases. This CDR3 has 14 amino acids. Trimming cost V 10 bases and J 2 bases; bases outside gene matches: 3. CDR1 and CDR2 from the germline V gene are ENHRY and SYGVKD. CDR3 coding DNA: TGTGCCACCGGACAGGGGGCAAACACCGGGGAGCTGTTTTTT. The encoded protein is CATGQGANTGELFF.

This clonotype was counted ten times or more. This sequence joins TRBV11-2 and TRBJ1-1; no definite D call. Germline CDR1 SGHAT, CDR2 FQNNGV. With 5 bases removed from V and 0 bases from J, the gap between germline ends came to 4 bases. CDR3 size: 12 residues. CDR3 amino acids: CASSRVNTEAFF. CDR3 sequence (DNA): TGTGCCAGCAGCCGAGTGAACACTGAAGCTTTCTTT. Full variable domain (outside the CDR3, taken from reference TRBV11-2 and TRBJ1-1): EAGVAQSPRYKIIEKRQSVAFWCNPISGHATLYWYQQILGQGPKLLIQFQNNGVVDDSQLPKDRFSAERLKGVDSTLKIQPAKLEDSAVYLCASSRVNTEAFFGQGTRLTVV.

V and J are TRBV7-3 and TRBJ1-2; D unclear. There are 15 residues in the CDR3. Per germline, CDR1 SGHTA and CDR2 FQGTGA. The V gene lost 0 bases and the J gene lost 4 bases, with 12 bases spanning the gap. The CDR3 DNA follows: TGTGCCAGCAGCTTAACGCCCGGACGGACCTATGGCTACACCTTC. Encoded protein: CASSLTPGRTYGYTF.

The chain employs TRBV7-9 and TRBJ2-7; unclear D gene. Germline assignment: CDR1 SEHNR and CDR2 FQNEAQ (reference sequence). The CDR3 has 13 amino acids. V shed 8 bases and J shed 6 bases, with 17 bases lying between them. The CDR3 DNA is TGTGCCAGCCACCCCTCGTCTGGTGGCGAGCAGTACTTC. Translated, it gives CASHPSSGGEQYF.

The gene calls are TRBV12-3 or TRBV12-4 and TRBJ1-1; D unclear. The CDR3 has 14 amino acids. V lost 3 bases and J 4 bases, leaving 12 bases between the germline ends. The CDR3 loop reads CASSLIRGRTEAFF. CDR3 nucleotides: TGTGCCAGCAGTTTGATAAGAGGGCGCACTGAAGCTTTCTTT.

The CDR3 DNA reads as TGCGCCAGCAGCTTGGCCGGGACTAGCGGGTCCCCCAGTGAGCAGTTCTTC. Protein: CASSLAGTSGSPSEQFF. This rearrangement joins TRBV5-1 to TRBJ2-1; 12 nucleotides line up with TRBD2. The V and J ends lost 0 bases and 9 bases, in that order; junction bases with no gene match: 10. Germline CDR1 reads SGHRS; CDR2 reads YFSETQ. This CDR3 region has 17 residues.

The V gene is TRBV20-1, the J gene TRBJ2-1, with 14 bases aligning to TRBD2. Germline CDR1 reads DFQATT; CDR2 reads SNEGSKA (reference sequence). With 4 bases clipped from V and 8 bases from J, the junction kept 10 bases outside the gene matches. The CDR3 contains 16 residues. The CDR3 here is CSAKPGTSGSSDEQFF. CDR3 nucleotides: TGCAGTGCTAAACCCGGGACTAGCGGGAGTTCCGATGAGCAGTTCTTC.

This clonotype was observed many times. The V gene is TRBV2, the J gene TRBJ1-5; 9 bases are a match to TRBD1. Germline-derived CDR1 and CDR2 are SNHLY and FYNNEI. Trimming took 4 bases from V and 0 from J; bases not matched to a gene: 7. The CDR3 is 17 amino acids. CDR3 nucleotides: TGTGCCAGCAGTGTGTTTGAGGGACAGGGTAGCAATCAGCCCCAGCATTTT. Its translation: CASSVFEGQGSNQPQHF. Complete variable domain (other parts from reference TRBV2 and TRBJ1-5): EPEVTQTPSHQVTQMGQEVILRCVPISNHLYFYWYRQILGQKVEFLVSFYNNEISEKSEIFDDQFSVERPDGSNFTLKIRSTKLEDSAMYFCASSVFEGQGSNQPQHFGDGTRLSIL.

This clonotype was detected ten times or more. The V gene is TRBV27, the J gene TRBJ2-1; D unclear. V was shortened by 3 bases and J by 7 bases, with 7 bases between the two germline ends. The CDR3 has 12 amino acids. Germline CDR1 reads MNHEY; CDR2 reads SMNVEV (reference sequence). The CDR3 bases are TGTGCCAGCAGTTTCATGGGGAATGAGCAGTTCTTC. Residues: CASSFMGNEQFF.

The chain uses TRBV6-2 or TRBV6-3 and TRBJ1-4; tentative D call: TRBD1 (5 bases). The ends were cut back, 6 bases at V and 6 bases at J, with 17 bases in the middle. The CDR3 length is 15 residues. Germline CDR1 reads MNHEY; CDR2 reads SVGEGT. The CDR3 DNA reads TGTGCCAGCAGGCCAAACCAGGGAAAGTATGAAAAACTGTTTTTT. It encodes CASRPNQGKYEKLFF.

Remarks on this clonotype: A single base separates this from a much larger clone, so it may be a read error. The CDR3 protein is CASGEWGRETQYF. The CDR3 DNA follows: TGTGCCAGCGGTGAATGGGGGCGAGAGACCCAGTACTTC. The chain combines TRBV2 with TRBJ2-5; D might be TRBD1 (6 bases). Germline V lookup: CDR1 SNHLY, CDR2 FYNNEI. The CDR3 covers 13 residues.

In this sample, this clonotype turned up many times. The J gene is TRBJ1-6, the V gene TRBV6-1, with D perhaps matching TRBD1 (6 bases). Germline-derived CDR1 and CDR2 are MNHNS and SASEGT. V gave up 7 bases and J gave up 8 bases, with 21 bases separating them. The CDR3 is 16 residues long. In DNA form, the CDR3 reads TGTGCCAGCAACCCACCCTTCGGGGGCGCGGATTCACCCCTCCACTTT. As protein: CASNPPFGGADSPLHF.

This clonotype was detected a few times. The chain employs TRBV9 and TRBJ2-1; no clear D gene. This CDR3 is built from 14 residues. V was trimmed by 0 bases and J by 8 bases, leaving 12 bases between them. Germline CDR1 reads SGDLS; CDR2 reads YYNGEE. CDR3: CASSVAVPSHEQFF. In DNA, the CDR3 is TGTGCCAGCAGCGTAGCAGTACCCAGCCATGAGCAGTTCTTC.

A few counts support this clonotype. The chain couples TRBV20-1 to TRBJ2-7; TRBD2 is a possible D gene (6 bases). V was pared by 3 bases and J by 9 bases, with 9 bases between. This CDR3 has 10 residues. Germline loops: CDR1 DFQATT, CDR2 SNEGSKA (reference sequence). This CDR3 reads CSASEEGQYF. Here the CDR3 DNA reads TGCAGTGCTAGCGAGGAGGGGCAGTACTTC.

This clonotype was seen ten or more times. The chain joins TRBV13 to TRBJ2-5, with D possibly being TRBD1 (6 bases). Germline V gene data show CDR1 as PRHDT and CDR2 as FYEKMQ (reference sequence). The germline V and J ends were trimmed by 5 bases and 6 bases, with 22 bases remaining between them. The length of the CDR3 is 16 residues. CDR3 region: CASSPEGSGAEKTQYF. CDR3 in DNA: TGTGCCAGCAGCCCTGAAGGGTCAGGGGCGGAAAAGACCCAGTACTTC.

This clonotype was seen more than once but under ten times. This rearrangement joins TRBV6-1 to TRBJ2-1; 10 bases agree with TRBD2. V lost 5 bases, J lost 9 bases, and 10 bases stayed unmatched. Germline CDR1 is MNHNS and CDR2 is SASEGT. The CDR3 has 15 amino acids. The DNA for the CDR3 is TGTGCCAGCAGTTCAGCGGGAGGGCCGGTTGCTGAGCAGTTCTTC. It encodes CASSSAGGPVAEQFF.

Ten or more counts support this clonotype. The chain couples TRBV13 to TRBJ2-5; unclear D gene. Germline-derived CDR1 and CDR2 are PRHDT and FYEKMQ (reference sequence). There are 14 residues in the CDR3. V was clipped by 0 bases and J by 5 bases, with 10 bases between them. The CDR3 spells CASSLGGLLETQYF. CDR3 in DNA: TGTGCCAGCAGCTTAGGGGGCCTACTGGAGACCCAGTACTTC.

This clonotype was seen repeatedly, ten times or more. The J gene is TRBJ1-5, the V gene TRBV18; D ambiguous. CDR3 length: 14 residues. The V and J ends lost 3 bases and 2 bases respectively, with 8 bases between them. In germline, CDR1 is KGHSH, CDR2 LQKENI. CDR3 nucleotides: TGTGCCAGCTCACCCCAGAGGGGCAATCAGCCCCAGCATTTT. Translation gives CASSPQRGNQPQHF.

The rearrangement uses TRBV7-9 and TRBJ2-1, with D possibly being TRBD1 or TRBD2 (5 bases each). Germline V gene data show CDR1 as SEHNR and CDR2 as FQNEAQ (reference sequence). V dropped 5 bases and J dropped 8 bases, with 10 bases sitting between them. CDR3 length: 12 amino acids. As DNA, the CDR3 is TGTGCCAGCAGCCGAGGGGTTTATGAGCAGTTCTTC. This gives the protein CASSRGVYEQFF.

The CDR3 DNA sequence: TGTGCCACCAGGCGGGGCTGGGGCAATCAGCCCCAGCATTTT. Its protein is CATRRGWGNQPQHF. The rearrangement uses TRBV24-1 and TRBJ1-5; TRBD1 might be the D (5 bases). Trimming left V 7 bases short and J 2 bases short, with 11 bases between. This CDR3 contains 14 residues. CDR1 is KGHDR and CDR2 is SFDVKD in the germline V gene.

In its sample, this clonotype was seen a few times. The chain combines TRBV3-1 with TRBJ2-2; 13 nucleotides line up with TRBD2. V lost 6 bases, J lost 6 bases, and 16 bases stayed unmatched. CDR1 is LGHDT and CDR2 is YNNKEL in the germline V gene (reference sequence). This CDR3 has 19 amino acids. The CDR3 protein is CASSRPGLAGFLWPGELFF. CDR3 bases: TGTGCCAGCAGTCGGCCGGGACTAGCGGGATTTTTATGGCCCGGGGAGCTGTTTTTT.

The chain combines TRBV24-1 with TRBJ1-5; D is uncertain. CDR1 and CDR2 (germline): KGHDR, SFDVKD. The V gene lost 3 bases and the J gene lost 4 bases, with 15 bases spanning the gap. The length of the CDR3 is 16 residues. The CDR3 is CATSDNERQTNQPQHF. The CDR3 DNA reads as TGTGCCACCAGTGATAATGAACGCCAGACAAATCAGCCCCAGCATTTT.

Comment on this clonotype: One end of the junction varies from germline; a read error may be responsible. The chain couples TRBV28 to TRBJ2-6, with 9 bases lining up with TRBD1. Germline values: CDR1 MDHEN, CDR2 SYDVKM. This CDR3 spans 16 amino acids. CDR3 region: CASRNTGGPGTNVLTF. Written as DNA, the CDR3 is TGTGCCAGCAGAAACACAGGGGGCCCTGGGACCAACGTCCTGACTTTC.

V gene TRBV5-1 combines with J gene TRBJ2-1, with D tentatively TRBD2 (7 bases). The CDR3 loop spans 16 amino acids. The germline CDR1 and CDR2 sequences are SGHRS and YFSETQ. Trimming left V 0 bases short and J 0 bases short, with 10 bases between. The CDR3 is CASSLEGGDSYNEQFF. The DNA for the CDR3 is TGCGCCAGCAGCTTGGAGGGGGGGGACTCCTACAATGAGCAGTTCTTC.